Below are 19 T cell receptor beta chains sequenced from a single sample in a study of response to subunit inactivated influenza vaccine (dated by TCRdb to the late 2010s). Receptor amplification or capture employed RT-PCR. The instrument was an Illumina HiSeq 2500. In-frame beta chains were kept once TCRdb had trimmed the public reads at Q25 with fastp and called clones with MiXCR. When rows share a CDR3 protein, they turn into one entry using the most common DNA and genes. This sample gives 710,000 or so distinct CDR3 sequences in total; around 16% of them show up just once. 11% of the sample is taken by the ten largest. Sample: PBMCs from blood, taken 11 to 12 days after vaccination. The receptors here all came from a man between 50 and 59 years old who received an inactivated influenza vaccine. Donor details come from another sample of the same person, matched by shared clones.

This clonotype has only a few counts. This sequence joins TRBV2 and TRBJ2-3; weak D call: TRBD1 (6 bases). V was pared by 8 bases and J by 0 bases, with 15 bases between. This CDR3 comprises 15 residues. Germline values: CDR1 SNHLY, CDR2 FYNNEI. CDR3 nucleotides: TGTGCCAGCGTGTCAGGGGTAACTAGCACAGATACGCAGTATTTT. It codes for CASVSGVTSTDTQYF.

This clonotype was seen many times. The chain recombines TRBV20-1 with TRBJ2-5, with 9 bases that match TRBD2. V trimming: 4 bases; J trimming: 2 bases; junction bases outside the gene matches: 8. Germline CDR1 DFQATT, CDR2 SNEGSKA (reference sequence). The CDR3 consists of 15 residues. In DNA, the CDR3 is TGCAGTGCTACCCTAGCGGGAAGAGCTCAAGAGACCCAGTACTTC. It encodes CSATLAGRAQETQYF.

This chain uses TRBV5-1 with TRBJ2-5; 8 nucleotides align to TRBD2. From germline, CDR1 is SGHRS and CDR2 YFSETQ. This CDR3 is built from 16 residues. The junction had 6 bases not matched to a gene; V was cut back by 0 bases and J by 2 bases. For the CDR3, the DNA is TGCGCCAGCAGCTTGGCCGCGGGAGGAACACAAGAGACCCAGTACTTC. Translation: CASSLAAGGTQETQYF.

This clonotype occurred many times. The chain recombines TRBV10-3 with TRBJ2-2, with D hard to call. Germline V gene sequence: CDR1 ENHRY, CDR2 SYGVKD. The ends were cut back, 7 bases at V and 4 bases at J, with 10 bases in the middle. This CDR3 has 13 amino acids. CDR3: CAINNAATGELFF. The CDR3 DNA reads as TGTGCCATCAATAACGCCGCCACCGGGGAGCTGTTTTTT.

This chain joins TRBV4-3 and TRBJ2-3; D may correspond to TRBD1 or TRBD2 (5 bases each). CDR3 length: 16 residues. Germline loops: CDR1 LGHNA, CDR2 YSLEER. Trimming stripped 0 bases from V and 0 bases from J, with 10 bases between. The CDR3 DNA sequence: TGCGCCAGCAGCCAAGAACCCGGGGACAGCACAGATACGCAGTATTTT. Translating gives CASSQEPGDSTDTQYF.

This clonotype was counted at least ten times. The chain is built from TRBV2 and TRBJ2-2, with TRBD1 matching over 9 bases. The CDR3 runs 15 residues. J gave up 2 bases and V 5 bases, and 3 bases lay outside the gene matches. Germline V gene data show CDR1 as SNHLY and CDR2 as FYNNEI. The CDR3 DNA is TGTGCCAGCAGTTGGACAGGGGCAAACACCGGGGAGCTGTTTTTT. Its translation is CASSWTGANTGELFF.

This clonotype was observed a single time. The V call is TRBV2, the J call TRBJ2-7; TRBD2 might be the D (7 bases). CDR3 length: 14 residues. Germline CDR1 reads SNHLY; CDR2 reads FYNNEI. V gave up 7 bases and J gave up 1 base, with 14 bases separating them. In DNA form, the CDR3 reads TGTGCCAGCACGAGGGGGGGAGGATCCTACGAGCAGTACTTC. As protein: CASTRGGGSYEQYF.

V gene TRBV4-2 combines with J gene TRBJ2-7; D is possibly TRBD1 (6 bases). The CDR3 totals 17 residues. Per germline, CDR1 LGHNA and CDR2 YNFKEQ. V lost 2 bases and J 0 bases, leaving 17 bases between the germline ends. The CDR3 reads CASSQPQGSQSSYEQYF. Here the CDR3 DNA reads TGTGCCAGCAGCCAACCGCAGGGGTCCCAGAGCTCCTACGAGCAGTACTTC.

This clonotype was seen only a few times. The chain recombines TRBV3-1 with TRBJ2-5; 7 bases align to TRBD2. Per germline, CDR1 LGHDT and CDR2 YNNKEL (reference sequence). This CDR3 is 14 amino acids long. The V segment lost 3 bases and the J segment 5 bases; nucleotides outside the gene matches: 6. CDR3 nucleotide sequence: TGTGCCAGCAGCCAGGGGGGGAGGGCGGAGACCCAGTACTTC. This codes for CASSQGGRAETQYF.

V and J are TRBV5-1 and TRBJ2-5; 8 positions agree with TRBD2. The CDR3 runs to 17 residues. Germline V gene data show CDR1 as SGHRS and CDR2 as YFSETQ. V dropped 5 bases and J dropped 4; count of bases not matched to a gene: 16. The CDR3 nucleotides are TGCGCCAGCAGGCGACAAGCGGGAGCAGTGAATCGAGAGACCCAGTACTTC. Its translation is CASRRQAGAVNRETQYF.

V is TRBV11-2 and J is TRBJ2-3; unclear D gene. The CDR3 sequence is 13 residues long. Germline V gives CDR1 SGHAT, CDR2 FQNNGV. V lost 5 bases and J lost 6, with 12 bases in between. In DNA form, the CDR3 reads TGTGCCAGCAGCCCAGTCTCGTTGGATACGCAGTATTTT. Translation gives CASSPVSLDTQYF.

The rearrangement links TRBV6-2 or TRBV6-3 to TRBJ1-2, with D possibly TRBD1 on 6 matching bases. The CDR3 spans 16 residues. Germline CDR1 reads MNHEY; CDR2 reads SVGEGT. V shed 7 bases and J shed 1 base, with 19 bases lying between them. The CDR3 is CASIGRDRHFNYGYTF. The CDR3 DNA is TGTGCCAGCATCGGCCGAGACAGGCACTTTAACTATGGCTACACCTTC.

This chain joins TRBV7-8 and TRBJ1-1; TRBD1 is a possible D gene (5 bases). The V end lost 1 base, the J end lost 0 bases, and 12 bases lay between the germline ends. Germline CDR1 reads SGHVS; CDR2 reads FQNEAQ. The CDR3 consists of 16 residues. In DNA, the CDR3 is TGTGCCAGCAGCTTAGACCAGGGTAGGTTGAACACTGAAGCTTTCTTT. Translation: CASSLDQGRLNTEAFF. Full variable domain (rest looked up from reference TRBV7-8 and TRBJ1-1): GAGVSQSPRYKVAKRGQDVALRCDPISGHVSLFWYQQALGQGPEFLTYFQNEAQLDKSGLPSDRFFAERPEGSVSTLKIQRTQQEDSAVYLCASSLDQGRLNTEAFFGQGTRLTVV.

In this sample, this clonotype turned up a few times. This sequence joins TRBV12-3 or TRBV12-4 and TRBJ2-5; the D gene is possibly TRBD2 (5 bases). This CDR3 has 14 residues. Trimming removed 5 bases at V and 5 bases at J, with 15 bases between. The CDR3 here is CASSTIRRLETQYF. CDR3 sequence (DNA): TGTGCCAGCAGTACTATACGGAGGCTGGAGACCCAGTACTTC.

CDR3 bases: TGCGCCAGCAGCCAAGACGTAGCGGGAGGTTCAGAGACCCAGTACTTC. It yields the protein CASSQDVAGGSETQYF. The chain joins TRBV4-3 to TRBJ2-5; 10 nucleotides agree with TRBD2. This CDR3 contains 16 residues. Trimming removed 0 bases from V and 4 bases from J; junction bases left unmatched: 5. Germline CDR1 LGHNA, CDR2 YSLEER.

The chain carries TRBV6-1 and TRBJ2-3; D uncertain. CDR1 is MNHNS and CDR2 is SASEGT in the germline V gene. This CDR3 region has 14 residues. Trimming removed 3 bases at V and 9 bases at J, with 16 bases between. CDR3 sequence (DNA): TGTGCCAGCAGTGAGGCACTTGCGCGCAGGACGCAGTATTTT. It encodes CASSEALARRTQYF.

This clonotype appeared a few times. The gene calls are TRBV3-1 and TRBJ1-2, with 7 nucleotides matching TRBD1. J gave up 8 bases and V 2 bases, and 8 bases lay outside the gene matches. The CDR3 totals 14 residues. Germline loops: CDR1 LGHDT, CDR2 YNNKEL (reference sequence). The CDR3, as DNA: TGTGCCAGCAGCCAAATCCGGGACAGCGGAGGCTACACCTTC. It yields the protein CASSQIRDSGGYTF.

Only a few counts were recorded for this clonotype. The genes are TRBV6-1 and TRBJ1-2; D ambiguous. The V gene's germline CDR1 is MNHNS and CDR2 SASEGT. The CDR3 is made up of 16 amino acids. V was cut by 1 base and J by 0 bases, with 12 bases left in between. CDR3 DNA sequence: TGTGCCAGCAGTGAAGGGACGGGGATGACTAACTATGGCTACACCTTC. Amino acid sequence: CASSEGTGMTNYGYTF.

This chain connects TRBV11-3 to TRBJ1-4; no clear D. The ends were cut back, 5 bases at V and 6 bases at J, with 7 bases in the middle. In germline, CDR1 is SGHNT, CDR2 YENEEA. The CDR3 is 12 residues long. In nucleotides, the CDR3 is TGTGCCAGCAGCGCCGGGGATGAAAAACTGTTTTTT. Amino acids: CASSAGDEKLFF.